What follows are 29 T cell receptor beta chains derived from one specimen sequenced in a study of post-analysis software for immune sequencing data. Their target antigens are unknown. cDNA libraries of TCR beta carried unique molecular identifiers. TCRdb itself ran the PCR reads through MiXCR, one entry per CDR3 protein. The repertoire consists of around 700,000 distinct CDR3 sequences, with 55% to 60% occurring once and the leading ten covering roughly 10%. Study-level points and caveats: Elevated frequency relative to controls characterized roughly five TRBV segments in patients, TRBV5-6, TRBV5-1 and TRBV20-1 among them.

The sequenced material came from blood. The origin of the receptors is a girl aged 2-10 years with multiple sclerosis.

The chain joins TRBV28 to TRBJ2-1; tentative D call: TRBD2 (5 bases). Germline-derived CDR1 and CDR2 are MDHEN and SYDVKM. The CDR3 is 12 residues long. Deletions cut 3 bases from V and 13 bases from J, with 13 bases between. The CDR3 loop is CASSLTGNRQFF. The CDR3 region has the DNA TGTGCCAGCAGTTTGACGGGAAACCGACAGTTCTTC.

Worth noting for this clonotype: One end of the junction is discordant with germline, which a read error may explain. The rearrangement uses TRBV6-2 or TRBV6-3 and TRBJ1-1, with D possibly being TRBD1 (6 bases). The V gene's germline CDR1 is MNHEY and CDR2 SVGEGT. The CDR3 loop spans 13 amino acids. CDR3: CASRPGHATKAFF. CDR3 bases: TGTGCCAGCAGACCGGGACACGCCACTAAAGCTTTCTTT.

This clonotype came up a few times. The V and J genes are TRBV20-1 and TRBJ2-7; D remains unclear. This CDR3 comprises 15 residues. Germline values: CDR1 DFQATT, CDR2 SNEGSKA (reference sequence). Trimming took 0 bases from V and 0 from J, leaving 12 bases between them. The CDR3 DNA follows: TGCAGTGCTAGAGATGGGCGTACTATCTCCTACGAGCAGTACTTC. Protein sequence: CSARDGRTISYEQYF.

The chain employs TRBV5-1 and TRBJ2-7, with 8 bases fitting TRBD1. The germline gives CDR1 SGHRS, CDR2 YFSETQ. Trimming took 4 bases from V and 3 from J; bases not matched to a gene: 9. This CDR3 has 15 amino acids. For the CDR3, the DNA is TGCGCCAGCAGCCCGGGTCCGGACAGGGACTACGAGCAGTACTTC. Its protein product is CASSPGPDRDYEQYF.

This chain uses TRBV13 with TRBJ2-7; D unresolved. Germline values: CDR1 PRHDT, CDR2 FYEKMQ (reference sequence). V gave up 6 bases and J gave up 6 bases, with 15 bases separating them. This CDR3 contains 13 residues. This CDR3 is CASSFSGIGEQYF. The CDR3 DNA sequence: TGTGCCAGCAGTTTTTCAGGAATAGGCGAGCAGTACTTC.

The V and J genes are TRBV6-1 and TRBJ1-5; D not certain. Trimming shortened V by 5 bases and J by 2 bases, and 10 bases separated the two germline ends. This CDR3 spans 14 amino acids. CDR1 MNHNS and CDR2 SASEGT come from the germline V gene. The chain's CDR3 is CASSLVSGNQPQHF. The CDR3 DNA follows: TGTGCCAGCAGTTTGGTCTCAGGCAATCAGCCCCAGCATTTT.

This chain connects TRBV20-1 to TRBJ1-2, with D maybe TRBD1 (6 bases). The ends were cut back, 6 bases at V and 6 bases at J, with 17 bases in the middle. The V gene's germline CDR1 is DFQATT and CDR2 SNEGSKA (reference sequence). The CDR3 length is 13 residues. The DNA of the CDR3 is TGCAGTGCCCCCCCCGGGGCAGGGGATGGCTACACCTTC. It translates to CSAPPGAGDGYTF.

The chain uses TRBV15 and TRBJ1-2; no clear D gene. Between the trimmed V and J ends, which lost 0 bases and 4 bases, there was a span of 9 bases. The germline V gene has CDR1 LNHNV and CDR2 YYDKDF (reference sequence). This CDR3 is built from 14 residues. CDR3 in amino acids: CATSRDRVLYGYTF. The CDR3 nucleotides read TGTGCCACCAGCAGAGATAGGGTTCTCTATGGCTACACCTTC.

This clonotype was seen a few times. The J gene is TRBJ1-6, the V gene TRBV10-3, with D hard to call. The V end lost 8 bases, the J end lost 8 bases, and 16 bases lay between the germline ends. The CDR3 spans 14 residues. Germline V gene data show CDR1 as ENHRY and CDR2 as SYGVKD. The DNA for the CDR3 is TGTGCCATCTCGGATAGCGGGCCGGATTCACCCCTCCACTTT. Amino acid sequence: CAISDSGPDSPLHF.

The genes are TRBV27 and TRBJ2-5; 8 positions agree with TRBD2. The DNA end lines up better with TRBJ2-7; the J call may be wrong. The V gene's germline CDR1 is MNHEY and CDR2 SMNVEV (reference sequence). This CDR3 comprises 14 residues. CDR3 residues: CASRRGSGSYEQYF. The CDR3 DNA is TGTGCCAGCCGCCGGGGGAGCGGGAGTTACGAGCAGTACTTC.

The chain uses TRBV7-6 and TRBJ2-3; TRBD2 matches 7 bases. The CDR3 covers 16 residues. CDR1 is SGHVS, CDR2 FNYEAQ, per germline. V trimming: 4 bases; J trimming: 0 bases; junction bases outside the gene matches: 7. CDR3 protein: CASSSWGGPSTDTQYF. CDR3 DNA: TGTGCCAGCAGCTCTTGGGGGGGACCTAGCACAGATACGCAGTATTTT.

This clonotype has a handful of counts. The chain couples TRBV9 to TRBJ1-2, with D unclear. CDR1 is SGDLS and CDR2 is YYNGEE in the germline V gene. The V end lost 2 bases, the J end lost 0 bases, and 5 bases lay between the germline ends. The CDR3 extends over 13 amino acids. This CDR3 reads CASSVGSNYGYTF. The CDR3 DNA reads TGTGCCAGCAGCGTGGGGTCTAACTATGGCTACACCTTC.

This clonotype showed up just a few times. The chain has TRBV29-1 and TRBJ2-1; D is perhaps TRBD1 or TRBD2 (5 bases each). This CDR3 has 13 amino acids. The germline gives CDR1 SQVTM, CDR2 ANQGSEA. V was trimmed by 6 bases and J by 2 bases, leaving 11 bases between them. The CDR3 coding sequence is TGCAGCGTGGGGACGGCTACCTACAATGAGCAGTTCTTC. This translates into CSVGTATYNEQFF.

The chain carries TRBV15 and TRBJ2-5, with D uncertain. The ends were cut back, 6 bases at V and 7 bases at J, with 6 bases in the middle. Germline CDR1 is LNHNV and CDR2 is YYDKDF (reference sequence). This CDR3 contains 10 residues. The DNA of the CDR3 is TGTGCCACCAGAATCGGGACCCAGTACTTC. Translation: CATRIGTQYF. Full variable domain (remainder filled in from reference TRBV15 and TRBJ2-5): DAMVIQNPRYQVTQFGKPVTLSCSQTLNHNVMYWYQQKSSQAPKLLFHYYDKDFNNEADTPDNFQSRRPNTSFCFLDIRSPGLGDTAMYLCATRIGTQYFGPGTRLLVL.

The chain combines TRBV10-3 with TRBJ1-2; D call uncertain. CDR3 length: 13 amino acids. The V end lost 1 base, the J end lost 2 bases, and 5 bases lay between the germline ends. CDR1 ENHRY and CDR2 SYGVKD come from the germline V gene. The DNA of the CDR3 is TGTGCCATCAGTGAGTACGGGAACTATGGCTACACCTTC. The encoded protein is CAISEYGNYGYTF.

This chain joins TRBV15 and TRBJ1-1, with D possibly TRBD1 on 5 matching bases. V gave up 4 bases and J gave up 5 bases, with 20 bases separating them. Germline CDR1 LNHNV, CDR2 YYDKDF (reference sequence). The CDR3 extends over 16 amino acids. CDR3 bases: TGTGCCACCAGCAAAGATGGGGGTGGGTTTGGGACTGAAGCTTTCTTT. This encodes CATSKDGGGFGTEAFF.

V usage is TRBV29-1 and J usage is TRBJ2-4; the match to TRBD2 covers 9 bases. With 6 bases clipped from V and 13 bases from J, the junction kept 7 bases outside the gene matches. The CDR3 contains 11 residues. Germline CDR1 is SQVTM and CDR2 is ANQGSEA. The CDR3 DNA reads as TGCAGCGTGGGACTAGCTAGAGAGCAGTACTTC. This gives the protein CSVGLAREQYF. Using reference TRBV29-1 and TRBJ2-4 for the parts outside the CDR3, the full variable domain is SAVISQKPSRDICQRGTSLTIQCQVDSQVTMMFWYRQQPGQSLTLIATANQGSEATYESGFVIDKFPISRPNLTFSTLTVSNMSPEDSSIYLCSVGLAREQYFGAGTRLSVL.

The chain is built from TRBV5-1 and TRBJ1-1, with D possibly matching TRBD1 (6 bases). The ends were cut back, 3 bases at V and 1 base at J, with 13 bases in the middle. The CDR3 has 15 residues. Germline values: CDR1 SGHRS, CDR2 YFSETQ. CDR3 loop: CASSWKDRENTEAFF. The CDR3 nucleotides are TGCGCCAGCAGCTGGAAGGACAGAGAGAACACTGAAGCTTTCTTT.

The chain couples TRBV4-1 to TRBJ2-1; TRBD2 aligns across 7 bases. CDR1 is MGHRA, CDR2 YSYEKL, per germline. V shed 1 base, J shed 4 bases, and the junction held 7 bases outside the gene matches. The CDR3 has 16 amino acids. CDR3 DNA sequence: TGCGCCAGCAGCCAAGTCTTCGGGGGGACGTACAATGAGCAGTTCTTC. Its translation is CASSQVFGGTYNEQFF.

The J gene is TRBJ1-5, the V gene TRBV5-6, with 7 bases matching TRBD1. Unmatched junction bases numbered 4, after V lost 2 bases and J lost 2 bases. Germline CDR1 SGHDT, CDR2 YYEEEE. The CDR3 has 15 amino acids. CDR3 coding DNA: TGTGCCAGCAGCTTCAGGGGGAATGGCAATCAGCCCCAGCATTTT. This gives the protein CASSFRGNGNQPQHF.

The J gene is TRBJ2-7, the V gene TRBV10-3; D is ambiguous. The CDR3 loop spans 15 amino acids. Germline lookup yields CDR1 ENHRY and CDR2 SYGVKD. V was pared by 3 bases and J by 7 bases, with 19 bases between. CDR3 amino acids: CAISDSGRLNNEQYF. In DNA form, the CDR3 reads TGTGCCATCAGTGACTCCGGACGGCTCAACAATGAGCAGTACTTC.

V gene TRBV20-1 combines with J gene TRBJ2-7, with TRBD2 identical over 10 bases. The J call is uncertain, as TRBJ2-5 better fits the DNA end. Germline V gene sequence: CDR1 DFQATT, CDR2 SNEGSKA (reference sequence). There are 15 residues in the CDR3. CDR3 residues: CSARLASGRSETQYF. The CDR3 bases are TGCAGTGCTAGATTGGCTAGCGGGAGATCAGAGACCCAGTACTTC.

The chain couples TRBV24-1 to TRBJ2-1; TRBD2 matches 9 bases. Germline lookup yields CDR1 KGHDR and CDR2 SFDVKD. The V segment lost 5 bases and the J segment 3 bases; nucleotides outside the gene matches: 1. This CDR3 is 14 amino acids long. The CDR3 here is CATSASGIYNEQFF. In DNA, the CDR3 is TGTGCCACCAGTGCTAGCGGGATCTACAATGAGCAGTTCTTC.

This rearrangement joins TRBV7-2 to TRBJ2-1; no clear D gene. V was pared by 3 bases and J by 4 bases, with 13 bases between. This CDR3 spans 15 amino acids. The germline CDR1 and CDR2 sequences are SGHTA and FQGNSA. CDR3 sequence: CASSFRGSNYNEQFF. The DNA of the CDR3 is TGTGCCAGCAGCTTCCGAGGTAGCAATTACAATGAGCAGTTCTTC. The whole variable domain, remainder taken from reference TRBV7-2 and TRBJ2-1, is GAGVSQSPSNKVTEKGKDVELRCDPISGHTALYWYRQSLGQGLEFLIYFQGNSAPDKSGLPSDRFSAERTGGSVSTLTIQRTQQEDSAVYLCASSFRGSNYNEQFFGPGTRLTVL.

CDR3 DNA: TGTGCCAGCAGCCAAGAATGGGGGGGACACTACGAGCAGTACTTC. The encoded protein is CASSQEWGGHYEQYF. V is TRBV7-2 and J is TRBJ2-4; maybe TRBD2 (7 bases). The end of the DNA is better explained by TRBJ2-7, so the J call may be wrong. Per the germline V gene, CDR1 is SGHTA and CDR2 is FQGNSA. The CDR3 length is 15 residues.

The chain is built from TRBV20-1 and TRBJ2-1, with TRBD2 matching over 10 bases. Germline V gene sequence: CDR1 DFQATT, CDR2 SNEGSKA (reference sequence). V trimming: 1 base; J trimming: 7 bases; junction bases outside the gene matches: 7. The CDR3 sequence is 15 residues long. The CDR3 DNA follows: TGCAGTGCTAGAGGGTCGGCTAGCGGGGGTAATGAGCAGTTCTTC. It encodes CSARGSASGGNEQFF.

This clonotype was detected a few times. The chain recombines TRBV10-1 with TRBJ1-1; the match to TRBD1 covers 10 bases. With V trimmed by 4 bases and J by 6 bases, 5 bases remained unmatched. Germline assignment: CDR1 WNHNN and CDR2 SYGVQD (reference sequence). This CDR3 is 14 amino acids long. The CDR3 protein is CASSAGQGIPEAFF. CDR3 DNA sequence: TGCGCCAGCAGTGCGGGACAGGGGATACCTGAAGCTTTCTTT.

This chain uses TRBV29-1 with TRBJ2-2; D might be TRBD2 (5 bases). The CDR3 spans 16 residues. Germline loops: CDR1 SQVTM, CDR2 ANQGSEA. The V and J ends lost 5 bases and 1 base respectively, with 17 bases between them. The CDR3 sequence is CSVLPSGRENTGELFF. In DNA, the CDR3 is TGCAGCGTTCTACCCTCGGGAAGAGAGAACACCGGGGAGCTGTTTTTT.

V and J are TRBV6-4 and TRBJ2-3, with 11 bases identical to TRBD2. V lost 5 bases to trimming and J lost 2 bases; unmatched junction nucleotides: 6. This CDR3 is built from 16 residues. CDR1 MRHNA and CDR2 SNTAGT come from the germline V gene. The CDR3 region has the DNA TGTGCCAGCAGTAACCTAGCGGGAGGTCCCACAGATACGCAGTATTTT. It is translated as CASSNLAGGPTDTQYF.